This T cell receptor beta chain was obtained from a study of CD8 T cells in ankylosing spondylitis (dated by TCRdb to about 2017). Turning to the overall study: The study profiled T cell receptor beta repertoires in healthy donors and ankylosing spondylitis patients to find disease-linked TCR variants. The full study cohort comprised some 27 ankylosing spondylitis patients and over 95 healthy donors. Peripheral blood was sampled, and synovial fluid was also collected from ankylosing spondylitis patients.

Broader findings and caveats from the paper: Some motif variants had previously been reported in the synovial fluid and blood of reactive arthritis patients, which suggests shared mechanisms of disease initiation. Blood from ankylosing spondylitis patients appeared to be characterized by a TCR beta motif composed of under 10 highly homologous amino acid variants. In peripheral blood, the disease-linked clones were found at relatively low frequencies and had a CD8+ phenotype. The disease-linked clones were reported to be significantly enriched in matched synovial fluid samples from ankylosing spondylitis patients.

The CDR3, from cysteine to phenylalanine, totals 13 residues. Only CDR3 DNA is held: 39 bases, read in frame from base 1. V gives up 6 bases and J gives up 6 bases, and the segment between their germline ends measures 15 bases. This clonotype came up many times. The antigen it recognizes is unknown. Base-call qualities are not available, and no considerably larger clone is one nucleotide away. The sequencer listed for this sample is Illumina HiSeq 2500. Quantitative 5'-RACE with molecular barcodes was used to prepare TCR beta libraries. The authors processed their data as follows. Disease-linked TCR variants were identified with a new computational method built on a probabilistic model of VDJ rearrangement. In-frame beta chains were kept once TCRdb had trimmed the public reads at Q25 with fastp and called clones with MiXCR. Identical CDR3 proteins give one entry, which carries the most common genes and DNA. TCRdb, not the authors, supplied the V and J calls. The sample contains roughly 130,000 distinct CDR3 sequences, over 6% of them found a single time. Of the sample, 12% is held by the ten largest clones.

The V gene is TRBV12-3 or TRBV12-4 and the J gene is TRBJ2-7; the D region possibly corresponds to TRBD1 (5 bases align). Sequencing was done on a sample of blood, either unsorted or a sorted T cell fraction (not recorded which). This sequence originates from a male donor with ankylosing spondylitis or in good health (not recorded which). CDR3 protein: CASSPPGLGEQYF. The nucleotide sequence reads TGTGCCAGCAGCCCACCAGGGCTTGGCGAGCAGTACTTC.